This T cell receptor beta chain was obtained from a study of vaccination effects on CD4 cells after COVID-19. Study-level points and caveats: Common cold coronavirus cross-reactivity was shown by only 1 of 255 vaccine-induced clones in healthy vaccinees.

This CDR3 region has 15 residues. Germline V gives CDR1 KGHDR, CDR2 SFDVKD. Germline trimming cut 2 bases from V and 4 bases from J; bases unmatched to any gene: 5. The assay was immunoSEQ multiplex PCR, and TCRdb's table has in-frame clones only and misses some. The sample records roughly 50,000 clones, 75% to 85% being singletons. In the ViraFEST assay, antigen-specific CD4+ clonotypes were identified by expansion after peptide-pool stimulation. CD4+ T cells were isolated after around ten days of culture. Vaccine recipients, nucleocapsid antibody negative, had no prior SARS-CoV-2 infection. For this clone: The antigen remains undetermined.

The source of this sequence is a human donor who received a COVID-19 vaccine. Specimen: CD4+ T cells from PBMCs cultured with HCoV-OC43 spike peptides, collected before COVID-19 vaccination. Subset meaning: HCoV-OC43 spike overlapping peptide pool stimulation. V gene TRBV24-1 combines with J gene TRBJ1-2; 8 bases agree with TRBD1. The CDR3 is CATSDSRTGSYGYTF. CDR3 coding DNA: TGTGCCACCAGTGATTCTAGGACAGGGAGCTATGGCTACACCTTC.